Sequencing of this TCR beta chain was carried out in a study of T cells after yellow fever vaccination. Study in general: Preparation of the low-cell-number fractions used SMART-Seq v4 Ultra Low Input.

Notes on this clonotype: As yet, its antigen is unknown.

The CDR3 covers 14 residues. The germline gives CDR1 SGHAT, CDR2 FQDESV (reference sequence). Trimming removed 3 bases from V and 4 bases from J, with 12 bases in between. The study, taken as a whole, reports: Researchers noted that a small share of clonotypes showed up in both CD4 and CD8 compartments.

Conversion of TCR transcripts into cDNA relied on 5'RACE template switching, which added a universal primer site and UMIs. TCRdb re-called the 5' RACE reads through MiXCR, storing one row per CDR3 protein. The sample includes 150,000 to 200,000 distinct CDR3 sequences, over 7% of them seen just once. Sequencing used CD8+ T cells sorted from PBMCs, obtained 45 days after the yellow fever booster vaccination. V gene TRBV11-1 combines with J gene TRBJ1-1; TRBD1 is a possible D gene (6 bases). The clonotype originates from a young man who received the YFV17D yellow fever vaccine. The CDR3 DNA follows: TGTGCCAGCAGCTTGGGAACAGGGTTCACTGAAGCTTTCTTT. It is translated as CASSLGTGFTEAFF.